The sequence of this T cell receptor beta chain was determined in a study of cytomegalovirus exposure and HLA in healthy donors. Findings and limits, study-wide: Later, an analysis found that common viral pathogens appeared to be linked with several of the most significant clusters. The listing of roughly 160 TCR beta chains classed them as cytomegalovirus-associated.

Primers for the PCR totalled 60 Vbeta and 13 Jbeta. The repertoire was sequenced with immunoSEQ multiplex PCR; TCRdb's copy has only in-frame clones and lacks some. The profile shows roughly 140,000 clones, 80% to 90% of them singletons. V was shortened by 1 base and J by 1 base, with 4 bases between the two germline ends. The CDR3 loop spans 13 amino acids. Germline CDR1 is SGHTA and CDR2 is FQGNSA. As to this clone: The antigen is not known.

The chain combines TRBV7-2 with TRBJ1-1; D remains ambiguous. The sequence came from a woman in her thirties or forties in good health and CMV-seropositive. The sample was PBMCs. The CDR3 bases are TGTGCCAGCAGCTTAGGGGCGAACACTGAAGCTTTCTTT. It is translated as CASSLGANTEAFF.